This T cell receptor beta chain was retrieved from a study of regulatory T cells in long-lasting Graves disease. General observations from the study: With a small sample size, accuracy may have been reduced. Newly diagnosed Graves' patients exceeded persistent ones in TCR diversity.

Worth noting for this clonotype: No antigen is known for it.

Trimming took off 6 bases at V and 9 bases at J, with 15 bases between the two ends. The V gene's germline CDR1 is SNHLY and CDR2 FYNNEI. The length of the CDR3 is 13 residues. Sample time point: newly diagnosed GD, antithyroid drugs for less than 3 months. From RNA extracted from PBMCs, the TCR library was made. Construction of TCR beta libraries relied on iRepertoire HTBI primers and on Arm-PCR targeting CDR3 regions. Authors' analysis steps: Identified across the samples were over 50 TRBV segments and around 14 TRBJ segments. TCRdb fed the multiplex PCR reads into MiXCR, producing one record per CDR3 protein. Here the V and J calls rest on TCRdb's processing, not on the authors' analysis. Altogether around 250,000 distinct CDR3 sequences are present, 20% to 25% being singletons, with the ten largest covering more than 11%.

The sample in question was peripheral blood mononuclear cells (PBMCs), obtained at new diagnosis, from a patient treated with antithyroid drugs. The sequence was obtained from a female donor with Graves disease. The chain combines TRBV2 with TRBJ2-1, with D possibly TRBD2 on 5 matching bases. CDR3 sequence reads: CASRTQGSGEQFF. In DNA, the CDR3 is TGTGCCAGCAGAACGCAAGGAAGCGGTGAGCAGTTCTTC.